The text below deals with one T cell receptor beta chain. Per individual sample, eight separate reactions were used to make cDNA. TCRdb reprocessed the 5' RACE reads; each CDR3 protein has one entry and no DNA is given. This sample contains about 380,000 distinct CDR3 sequences. These data are taken from a study of monozygotic twins with inflammatory bowel disease. Germline assignment: CDR1 KGHSY and CDR2 FQNENV. The CDR3 sequence is 14 residues long. The receptor was isolated from a human donor with ulcerative colitis or Crohn's disease, or a healthy co-twin of an affected twin (not recorded which). The sample comprised blood. The V gene is TRBV16, the J gene TRBJ1-1; TCRdb lists TRBD1, though no DNA is available to test this call. The CDR3 reads CASSQSTGYTEAFF.